A selection of T cell receptor beta chains follows, all from one sample in a study of cytomegalovirus exposure and HLA in healthy donors. Clones were read by immunoSEQ multiplex PCR, and TCRdb kept only the in-frame ones, dropping some. The sample contains 150,000 to 200,000 clones, 60% to 85% of which appear only once. Material: PBMCs. The receptors were gathered from a female donor in good health and CMV-seronegative. Both conserved end residues are part of each CDR3. Fields, in order: V gene, CDR3 protein.

TRBV19,CASRTARTSGKNEQFF
TRBV5-1,CASSFGEGSGRAEQFF
TRBV13,CASSGGGPSETQYF
TRBV5-1,CASSLTSGGRAGELFF
TRBV7-2,CASSLVQGLNSPLHF
TRBV7-2,CASSLAPPAGGSNQPQHF
TRBV9,CASSVKTGGDTGGYTF
TRBV7-3,CASSQTGVITEAFF
TRBV6-5,CASSRSGSANYGYTF
TRBV28,CASSDRGAGGHGEQYF
TRBV12-2,CASRLVSTGFVHTEAFF
TRBV6-5,CASMGTGQQSYGYTF
TRBV2,CASSEILGQGNQPQHF
TRBV2,CASRPEVVFGELFF
TRBV6-6,CASSSLQTSTDTQYF